Listed below are T cell receptor beta chains from one sample, sequenced in a study of T-cell reconstitution after alpha-beta-depleted transplantation in children. TCRdb redid the calling of the PCR reads with MiXCR, one entry per CDR3 protein. The sample yields 550,000 to 800,000 distinct CDR3 sequences, about an eighth seen once. Sample: PBMCs, taken before TCRalphabeta/CD19-depleted stem cell transplant. The source of these receptors is a girl under 10 years old with congenital amegakaryocytic thrombocytopenia, due to receive a stem cell transplant. CDR3s include the opening cysteine and the closing phenylalanine or tryptophan. The D gene is left open where the match is weak. Size values are once, few and many counts, or a class for expanded clones, and some rows have none.

abundance	v_gene	d_gene	j_gene	CDR3nt	CDR3aa
-	TRBV28	TRBD2	TRBJ2-7	TGTGCCAGCAGCCTTAGCGGGAGTTATTACGAGCAGTACTTC	CASSLSGSYYEQYF
many	TRBV28	TRBD2	TRBJ2-7	TGTGCCAGCAGTTTCTCCTTAGCGGGAGGGAGCTCCTACGAGCAGTACTTC	CASSFSLAGGSSYEQYF
few	TRBV28	TRBD2	TRBJ2-1	TGTGCCAGCGGGCCCTCCGGGACTAGCGGGAGGAATGAGCAGTTCTTC	CASGPSGTSGRNEQFF
many	TRBV11-2	-	TRBJ2-1	TGTGCCAGCAGCTTTCTCCTTGTGGACAATGAGCAGTTCTTC	CASSFLLVDNEQFF
few	TRBV12-3/TRBV12-4	-	TRBJ2-2	TGTGCCAGCAGTATAGGGCCAGACCCCGGGCCCGGGGAGCTGTTTTTT	CASSIGPDPGPGELFF
-	TRBV7-2	-	TRBJ2-5	TGTGCCAGCAGCTTAGGGGTGGGAGCGGGAGAGACCCAGTACTTC	CASSLGVGAGETQYF
-	TRBV20-1	-	TRBJ2-6	TGCAGTGCTAGAGACGGGGGAGCCTCTGGGGCCAACGTCCTGACTTTC	CSARDGGASGANVLTF
-	TRBV7-8	-	TRBJ1-5	TGTGCCAGCAGCTTAGACAGGACTTACAATCAGCCCCAGCATTTT	CASSLDRTYNQPQHF
-	TRBV20-1	TRBD2	TRBJ2-3	TGCAGTGCTTCCCGAATTAGCGGGAGCGGTCATACGCAGTATTTT	CSASRISGSGHTQYF
few	TRBV5-1	-	TRBJ2-7	TGCGCCAGCAGCTTGGTGGGCGAGGAGCAGTACTTC	CASSLVGEEQYF
-	TRBV7-9	-	TRBJ1-1	TGTGCCAGCAGCCCTGTAGGGGACACTGAAGCTTTCTTT	CASSPVGDTEAFF
many	TRBV20-1	TRBD1	TRBJ1-5	TGCAGTGCTAGAACGATTACAGGGGCCGGGCCCCAGCATTTT	CSARTITGAGPQHF
-	TRBV10-3	-	TRBJ2-7	TGTGCCATCAGCCCTAGTCTCTCCTACGAGCAGTACTTC	CAISPSLSYEQYF
few	TRBV20-1	-	TRBJ2-1	TGCAGTTCTACTGGGAGCTCCTACAATGAGCAGTTCTTC	CSSTGSSYNEQFF
few	TRBV15	TRBD2	TRBJ2-5	TGTGCCACCAGCAGAGTCACTAGCGGACAAGAGACCCAGTACTTC	CATSRVTSGQETQYF
few	TRBV29-1	-	TRBJ2-1	TGCAGCGCCCGGGAGACCCCCTACAATGAGCAGTTCTTC	CSARETPYNEQFF
-	TRBV7-9	TRBD1	TRBJ2-3	TGTGCCAGCAGCTTACTCTTCAAGGGGGCGACAGATACGCAGTATTTT	CASSLLFKGATDTQYF
few	TRBV18	-	TRBJ2-1	TGTGCCAGCTCACCACCGGTCATGGATGAGCAGTTCTTC	CASSPPVMDEQFF
-	TRBV2	-	TRBJ2-7	TGTGCCAGCAGGGACAGTAATTCCTACGAGCAGTACTTC	CASRDSNSYEQYF
many	TRBV29-1	-	TRBJ1-6	TGCAGCGTTTCCCGGGACTATAATTCACCCCTCCACTTT	CSVSRDYNSPLHF
many	TRBV5-1	-	TRBJ2-3	TGCGCCAGCAGCCTGGGACTTCTCACAGATACGCAGTATTTT	CASSLGLLTDTQYF
few	TRBV7-2	-	TRBJ2-7	TGTGCCAGCACCCCGGGGGGCCTTGACGAGCAGTACTTC	CASTPGGLDEQYF
many	TRBV20-1	TRBD2	TRBJ2-7	TGCAGTGCTCGACTAGCGCCTAGGGACGAGCAGTACTTC	CSARLAPRDEQYF
few	TRBV6-1	TRBD2	TRBJ2-7	TGTGCCAGCACACCTTCGGGAGGGCCCGACGAGCAGTACTTC	CASTPSGGPDEQYF
many	TRBV4-1	TRBD1	TRBJ2-4	TGCGCCAGCAGCCAAGCGACAGGGCTGGACATTCAGTACTTC	CASSQATGLDIQYF
-	TRBV3-1	-	TRBJ2-7	TGTGCCAGCAGCCAAGACTTCAATTCAGCGCAGTACTTC	CASSQDFNSAQYF
many	TRBV11-2	-	TRBJ1-6	TGTGCCAGCAGCCCAGGCCATTCACCCCTCCACTTT	CASSPGHSPLHF
many	TRBV20-1	TRBD1	TRBJ2-5	TGCAGTGCTAGAGACAGGGGGCACGAGACCCAGTACTTC	CSARDRGHETQYF
many	TRBV15	-	TRBJ1-1	TGTGCCACCAGCAGAGTCGGCCCCAACACTGAAGCTTTCTTT	CATSRVGPNTEAFF
many	TRBV15	-	TRBJ2-2	TGTGCCACCAGCAGAGCTTTAGCCGGGGAGCTGTTTTTT	CATSRALAGELFF
-	TRBV12-3/TRBV12-4	-	TRBJ1-1	TGTGCCAGCAGTTTTCTTGGGGTCCACCTCCCTGGAGCTTTCTTT	CASSFLGVHLPGAFF
-	TRBV30	-	TRBJ1-6	TGTGCCTGGATGGAGAATTCACCCCTCCACTTT	CAWMENSPLHF
many	TRBV6-5	-	TRBJ2-1	TGTGCCAGCAGTTACGCGAGCCAGGATTACAATGAGCAGTTCTTC	CASSYASQDYNEQFF
-	TRBV7-8	-	TRBJ2-5	TGTGCCAGCAGCAACAGCCGGGCCCAGTACTTT	CASSNSRAQYF
many	TRBV12-3/TRBV12-4	TRBD2	TRBJ2-3	TGTGCCAGCAGCGTGGGGCTAGCGGGTCTAAGCACAGATACGCAGTATTTT	CASSVGLAGLSTDTQYF
many	TRBV5-1	TRBD1	TRBJ2-3	TGCGCCAGCAGCTCGGTGGGACAGCCGGACACAGATACGCAGTATTTT	CASSSVGQPDTDTQYF
many	TRBV7-2	-	TRBJ2-7	TGTGCCAGCAGCCAGCTACAGGTCGAGCAGTACTTC	CASSQLQVEQYF
-	TRBV20-1	-	TRBJ2-5	TGCAGTGCTAGACCCTTCGAGGACAGTCAAGAGACCCAGTACTTC	CSARPFEDSQETQYF
-	TRBV29-1	-	TRBJ2-2	TGCAGCGCCGCCCGCGGACCCACCGGGGAGCTGTTTTTT	CSAARGPTGELFF
-	TRBV5-1	-	TRBJ2-3	TGCGCCAGCAGCTTGGGGGGTAGTCCGGATATGCAGTATTTT	CASSLGGSPDMQYF
-	TRBV5-1	TRBD2	TRBJ2-1	TGCGCCAGCAGCTTGAATTTTGTAGCGGGATACAATGAGCAGTTCTTC	CASSLNFVAGYNEQFF
once	TRBV20-1	TRBD2	TRBJ2-1	TGCAGTGCCAGACTAGCCGACAATGAGCAGCTCTTC	CSARLADNEQLF
few	TRBV6-5	-	TRBJ2-6	TGTGCCAGCAGTTCAGGCGACGGCTTCGGGGCCAACGTCCTGACTTTC	CASSSGDGFGANVLTF
many	TRBV5-1	-	TRBJ2-6	TGCGCCAGCAGCTTGGAGGCCTCGGGGGCCAACGTCCTGACTTTC	CASSLEASGANVLTF
-	TRBV20-1	-	TRBJ1-2	TGCAGTGCTAACGGGGCCTCCCTCCGCCTTAACTATGGCTACACCTTC	CSANGASLRLNYGYTF
many	TRBV20-1	-	TRBJ2-3	TGCAGTCAGCAGTTCAGAACCCTTAACACAGATACGCAGTATTTT	CSQQFRTLNTDTQYF
few	TRBV10-3	-	TRBJ2-7	TGTGCCATCAGTGAGGTTCTGGGGGCGGGCGAGCAGTACTTC	CAISEVLGAGEQYF
few	TRBV12-3/TRBV12-4	-	TRBJ2-7	TGTGCCAGCAGTCCCCCCCGGGATTCCTACGAGCAGTACTTC	CASSPPRDSYEQYF